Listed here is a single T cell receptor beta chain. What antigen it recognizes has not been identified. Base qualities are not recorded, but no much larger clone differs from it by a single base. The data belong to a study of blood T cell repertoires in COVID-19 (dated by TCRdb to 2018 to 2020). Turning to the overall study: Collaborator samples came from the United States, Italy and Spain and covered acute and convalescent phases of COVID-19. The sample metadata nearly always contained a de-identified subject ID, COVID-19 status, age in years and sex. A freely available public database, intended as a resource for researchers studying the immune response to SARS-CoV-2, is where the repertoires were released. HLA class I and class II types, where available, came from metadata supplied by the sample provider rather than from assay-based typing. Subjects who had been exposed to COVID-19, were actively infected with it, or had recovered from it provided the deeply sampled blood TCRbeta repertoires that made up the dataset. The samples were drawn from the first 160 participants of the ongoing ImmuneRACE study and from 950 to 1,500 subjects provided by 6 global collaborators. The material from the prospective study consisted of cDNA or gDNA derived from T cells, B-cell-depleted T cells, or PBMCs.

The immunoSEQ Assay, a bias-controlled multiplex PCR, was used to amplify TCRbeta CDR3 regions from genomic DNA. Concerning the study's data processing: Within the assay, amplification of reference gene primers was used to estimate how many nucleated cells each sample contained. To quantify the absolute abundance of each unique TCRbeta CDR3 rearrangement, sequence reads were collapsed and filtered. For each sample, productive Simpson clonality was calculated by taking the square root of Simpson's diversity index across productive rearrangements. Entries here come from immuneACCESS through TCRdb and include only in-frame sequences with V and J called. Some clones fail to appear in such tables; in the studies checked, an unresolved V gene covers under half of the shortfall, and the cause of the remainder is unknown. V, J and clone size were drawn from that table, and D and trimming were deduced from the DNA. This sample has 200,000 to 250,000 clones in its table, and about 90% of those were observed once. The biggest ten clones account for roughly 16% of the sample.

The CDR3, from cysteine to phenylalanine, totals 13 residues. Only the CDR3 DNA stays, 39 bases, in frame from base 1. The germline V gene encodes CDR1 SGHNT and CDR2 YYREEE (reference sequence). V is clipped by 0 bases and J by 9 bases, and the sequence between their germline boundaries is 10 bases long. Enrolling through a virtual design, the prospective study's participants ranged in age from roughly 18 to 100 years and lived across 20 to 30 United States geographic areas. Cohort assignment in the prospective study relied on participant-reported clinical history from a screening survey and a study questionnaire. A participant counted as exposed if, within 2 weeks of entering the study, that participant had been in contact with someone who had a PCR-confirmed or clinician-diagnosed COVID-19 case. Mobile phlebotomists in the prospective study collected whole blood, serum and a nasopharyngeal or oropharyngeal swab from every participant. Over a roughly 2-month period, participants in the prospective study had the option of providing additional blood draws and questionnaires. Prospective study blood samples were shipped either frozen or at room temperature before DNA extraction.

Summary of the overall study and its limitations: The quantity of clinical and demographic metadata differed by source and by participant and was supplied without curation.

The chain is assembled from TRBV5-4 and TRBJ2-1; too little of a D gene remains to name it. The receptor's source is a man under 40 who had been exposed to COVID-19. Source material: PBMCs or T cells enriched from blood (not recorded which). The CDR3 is CASSLAQSIEQFF. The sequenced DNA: TGTGCCAGCAGCTTGGCCCAGTCGATTGAGCAGTTCTTC.